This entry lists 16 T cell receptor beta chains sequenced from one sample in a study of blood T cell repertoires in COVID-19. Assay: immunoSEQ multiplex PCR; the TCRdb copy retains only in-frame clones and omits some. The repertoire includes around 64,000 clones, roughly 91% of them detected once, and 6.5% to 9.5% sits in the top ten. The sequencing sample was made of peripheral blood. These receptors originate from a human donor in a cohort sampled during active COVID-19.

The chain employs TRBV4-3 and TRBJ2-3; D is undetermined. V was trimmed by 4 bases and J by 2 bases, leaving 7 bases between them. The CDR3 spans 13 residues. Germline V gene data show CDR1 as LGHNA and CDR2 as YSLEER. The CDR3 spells CASSRVITDTQYF. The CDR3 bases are TGCGCCAGCAGCCGAGTGATCACAGATACGCAGTATTTT.

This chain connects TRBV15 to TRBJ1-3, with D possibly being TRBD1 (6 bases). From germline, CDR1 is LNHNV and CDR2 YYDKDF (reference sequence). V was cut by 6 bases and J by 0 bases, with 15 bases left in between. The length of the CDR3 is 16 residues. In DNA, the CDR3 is TGTGCCACCAGTGTCGACAGGCAGGCCTCTGGAAACACCATATATTTT. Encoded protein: CATSVDRQASGNTIYF.

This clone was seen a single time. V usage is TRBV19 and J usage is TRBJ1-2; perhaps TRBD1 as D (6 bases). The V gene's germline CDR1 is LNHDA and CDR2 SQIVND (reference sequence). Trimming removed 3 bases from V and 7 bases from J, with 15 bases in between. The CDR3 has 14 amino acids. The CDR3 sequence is CASSMGASGRGYTF. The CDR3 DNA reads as TGTGCCAGTAGTATGGGGGCCTCAGGCCGTGGCTACACCTTC. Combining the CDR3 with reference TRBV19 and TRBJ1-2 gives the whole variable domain DGGITQSPKYLFRKEGQNVTLSCEQNLNHDAMYWYRQDPGQGLRLIYYSQIVNDFQKGDIAEGYSVSREKKESFPLTVTSAQKNPTAFYLCASSMGASGRGYTFGSGTRLTVV.

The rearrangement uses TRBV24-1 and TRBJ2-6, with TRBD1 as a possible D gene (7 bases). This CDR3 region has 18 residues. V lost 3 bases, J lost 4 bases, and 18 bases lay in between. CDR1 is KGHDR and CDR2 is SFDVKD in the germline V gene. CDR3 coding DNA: TGTGCCACCAGTGATGCACAGGGGAGGATGGGAGGGGCCAACGTCCTGACTTTC. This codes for CATSDAQGRMGGANVLTF.

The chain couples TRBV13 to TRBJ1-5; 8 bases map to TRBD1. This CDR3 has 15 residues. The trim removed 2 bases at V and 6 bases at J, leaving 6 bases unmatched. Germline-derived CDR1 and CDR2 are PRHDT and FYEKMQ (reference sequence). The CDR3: CASSLQGAGSQPQHF. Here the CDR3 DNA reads TGTGCCAGCAGCTTACAGGGGGCGGGTAGTCAGCCCCAGCATTTT.

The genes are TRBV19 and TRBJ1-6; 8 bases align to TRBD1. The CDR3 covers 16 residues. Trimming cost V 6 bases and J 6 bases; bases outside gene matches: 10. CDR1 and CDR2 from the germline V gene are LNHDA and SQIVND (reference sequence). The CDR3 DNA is TGTGCCAGTAGAACCGGGACAGGTGTTTTTAATTCACCCCTCCACTTT. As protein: CASRTGTGVFNSPLHF.

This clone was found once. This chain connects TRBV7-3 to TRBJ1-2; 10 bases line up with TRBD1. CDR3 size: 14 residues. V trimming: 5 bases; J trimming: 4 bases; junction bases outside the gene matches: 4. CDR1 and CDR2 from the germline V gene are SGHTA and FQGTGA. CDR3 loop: CASSPDRGPYGYTF. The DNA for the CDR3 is TGTGCCAGCAGCCCCGACAGGGGGCCCTATGGCTACACCTTC.

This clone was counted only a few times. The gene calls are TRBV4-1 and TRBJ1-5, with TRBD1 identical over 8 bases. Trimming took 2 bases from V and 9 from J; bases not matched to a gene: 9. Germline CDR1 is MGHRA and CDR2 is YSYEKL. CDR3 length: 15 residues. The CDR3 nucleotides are TGCGCCAGCAGCCAAATCCCGGGACAGGCTTGGCCCCAGCATTTT. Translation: CASSQIPGQAWPQHF.

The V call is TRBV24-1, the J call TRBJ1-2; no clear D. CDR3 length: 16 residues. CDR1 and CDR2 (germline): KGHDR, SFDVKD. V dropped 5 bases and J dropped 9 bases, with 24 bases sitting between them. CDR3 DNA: TGTGCCACCAGTGCCCCTTACGGGTACGAATCTAGTAGCTACACCTTC. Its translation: CATSAPYGYESSSYTF.

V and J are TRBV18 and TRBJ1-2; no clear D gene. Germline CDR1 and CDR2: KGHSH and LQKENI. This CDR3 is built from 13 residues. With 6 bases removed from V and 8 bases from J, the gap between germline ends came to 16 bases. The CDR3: CASSLGSEGGYTF. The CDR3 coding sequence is TGTGCCAGCTCCCTCGGCTCGGAGGGAGGCTACACCTTC.

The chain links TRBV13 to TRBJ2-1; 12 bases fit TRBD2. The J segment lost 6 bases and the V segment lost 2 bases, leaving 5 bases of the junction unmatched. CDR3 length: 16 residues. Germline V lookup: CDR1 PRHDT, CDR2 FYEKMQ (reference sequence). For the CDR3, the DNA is TGTGCCAGCAGCTTACTAGCGGGGGGGCCCTTCAATGAGCAGTTCTTC. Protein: CASSLLAGGPFNEQFF. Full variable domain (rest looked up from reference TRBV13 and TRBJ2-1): AAGVIQSPRHLIKEKRETATLKCYPIPRHDTVYWYQQGPGQDPQFLISFYEKMQSDKGSIPDRFSAQQFSDYHSELNMSSLELGDSALYFCASSLLAGGPFNEQFFGPGTRLTVL.

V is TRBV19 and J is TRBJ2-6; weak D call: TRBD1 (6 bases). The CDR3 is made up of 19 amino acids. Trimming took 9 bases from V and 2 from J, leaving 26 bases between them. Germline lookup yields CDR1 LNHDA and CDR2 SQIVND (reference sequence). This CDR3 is CASTIPTKNRVPGANVLTF. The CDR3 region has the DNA TGTGCCAGCACTATCCCCACTAAAAACAGGGTTCCTGGGGCCAACGTCCTGACTTTC.

CDR3 in DNA: TGTGCCAGCAGCACGCGGGACAGGGGTGCCACTGAAGCTTTCTTT. It yields the protein CASSTRDRGATEAFF. V usage is TRBV11-2 and J usage is TRBJ1-1, with 10 nucleotides matching TRBD1. The CDR3 is 15 residues long. With V trimmed by 5 bases and J by 4 bases, 7 bases remained unmatched. Germline V gene lookup returns CDR1 SGHAT and CDR2 FQNNGV.

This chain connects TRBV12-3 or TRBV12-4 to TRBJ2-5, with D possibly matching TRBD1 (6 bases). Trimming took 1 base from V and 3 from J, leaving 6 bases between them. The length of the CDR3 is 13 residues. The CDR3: CASSLDREETQYF. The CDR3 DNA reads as TGTGCCAGCAGTTTAGACAGGGAAGAGACCCAGTACTTC.

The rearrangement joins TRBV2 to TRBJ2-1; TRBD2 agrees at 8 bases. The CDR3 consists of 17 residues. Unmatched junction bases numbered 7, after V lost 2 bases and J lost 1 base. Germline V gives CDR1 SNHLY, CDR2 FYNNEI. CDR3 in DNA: TGTGCCAGCAGTGAACTGGATAGCGGGACGTCCTACAATGAGCAGTTCTTC. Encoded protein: CASSELDSGTSYNEQFF.

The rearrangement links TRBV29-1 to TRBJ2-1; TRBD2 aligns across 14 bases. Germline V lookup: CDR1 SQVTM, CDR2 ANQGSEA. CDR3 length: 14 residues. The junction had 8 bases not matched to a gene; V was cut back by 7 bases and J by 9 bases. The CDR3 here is CSGRTSGGPGEQFF. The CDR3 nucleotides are TGCAGCGGGCGGACTAGCGGGGGGCCGGGTGAGCAGTTCTTC.